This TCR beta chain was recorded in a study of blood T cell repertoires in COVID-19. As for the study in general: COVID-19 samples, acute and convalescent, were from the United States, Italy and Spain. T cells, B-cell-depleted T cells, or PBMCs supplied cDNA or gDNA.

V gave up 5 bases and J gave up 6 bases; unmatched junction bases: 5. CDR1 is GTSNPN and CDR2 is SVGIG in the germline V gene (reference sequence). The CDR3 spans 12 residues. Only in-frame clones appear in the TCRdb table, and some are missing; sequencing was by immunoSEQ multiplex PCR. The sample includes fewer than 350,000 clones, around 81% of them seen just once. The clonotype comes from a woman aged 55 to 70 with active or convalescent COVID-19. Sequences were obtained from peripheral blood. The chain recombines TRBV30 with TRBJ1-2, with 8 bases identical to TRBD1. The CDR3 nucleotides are TGTGCCTGGGTGACAGGGGTAGATGGCTACACCTTC. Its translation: CAWVTGVDGYTF.